These 14 T cell receptor beta chains were sequenced from one sample in a study of TIL therapy for anti-PD-1-resistant metastatic lung cancer. This was the immunoSEQ v3 assay. TCRdb's table, derived via immunoSEQ multiplex PCR, lists solely in-frame clones and lacks some. The sample lists 95,000 or so clones; roughly 65% were seen once. Time point described: pre-treatment sample, taken before nivolumab and TIL therapy. The tumor samples were excised metastases, mostly pleural nodules or supraclavicular lymph nodes. Here the sequenced sample was tumor tissue, taken at baseline. These TCRs come from a person between 30 and 80 years old with non-small cell lung cancer.

This clone was observed once. V usage is TRBV24-1 and J usage is TRBJ2-3; D unresolved. The CDR3 runs to 13 residues. Germline V gene data show CDR1 as KGHDR and CDR2 as SFDVKD. Trimming removed 9 bases at V and 1 base at J, with 10 bases between. The CDR3 loop is CATGPGGTDTQYF. The CDR3 DNA reads as TGTGCCACCGGGCCAGGTGGCACAGATACGCAGTATTTT.

This rearrangement joins TRBV7-6 to TRBJ2-1, with 11 bases matching TRBD2. Trimming cost V 4 bases and J 6 bases; bases outside gene matches: 14. Looked up from germline, CDR1 is SGHVS and CDR2 is FNYEAQ. CDR3 size: 18 residues. The CDR3 is CASSSPVYSGGEPNEQFF. CDR3 bases: TGTGCCAGCAGCTCGCCGGTTTATAGCGGGGGGGAACCCAATGAGCAGTTCTTC.

The rearrangement joins TRBV7-9 to TRBJ1-5, with a weak D call TRBD1 (5 bases). Germline V CDR1 and CDR2: SEHNR, FQNEAQ (reference sequence). V was clipped by 4 bases and J by 7 bases, with 14 bases between them. The CDR3 covers 14 residues. This CDR3 reads CASSSTGTGQPQHF. The DNA of the CDR3 is TGTGCCAGCAGCTCTACAGGAACCGGGCAGCCCCAGCATTTT.

V and J are TRBV5-5 and TRBJ2-2; 11 bases line up with TRBD1. Germline assignment: CDR1 SGHKS and CDR2 YYEKEE (reference sequence). This CDR3 region has 16 residues. V was clipped by 3 bases and J by 6 bases; unmatched bases: 7. For the CDR3, the DNA is TGTGCCAGCAGCTCTTCCGGGACAGGGGGGGCCGGGGAGCTGTTTTTT. It codes for CASSSSGTGGAGELFF.

V gene TRBV30 combines with J gene TRBJ2-3, with 8 bases fitting TRBD1. The germline V gene encodes CDR1 GTSNPN and CDR2 SVGIG (reference sequence). This CDR3 is 14 amino acids long. Losses at the gene ends were 2 bases for V and 6 bases for J; bases not matched to a gene: 7. CDR3 bases: TGTGCCTGGAGTTCCCCGACAGGGGCGGATACGCAGTATTTT. Its translation is CAWSSPTGADTQYF.

There are a few counts of this clone. The V call is TRBV9, the J call TRBJ2-1, with TRBD2 as a possible D gene (5 bases). This CDR3 spans 15 amino acids. Trimming stripped 4 bases from V and 1 base from J, with 12 bases between. Germline V gene lookup returns CDR1 SGDLS and CDR2 YYNGEE. The CDR3 region has the DNA TGTGCCAGCAGCCGCAGCGGCCCTTCCTACAATGAGCAGTTCTTC. Encoded protein: CASSRSGPSYNEQFF.

This chain links TRBV7-3 with TRBJ2-7, with D maybe TRBD2 (5 bases). The V and J ends lost 4 bases and 0 bases respectively, with 13 bases between them. The CDR3 covers 15 residues. Looked up from germline, CDR1 is SGHTA and CDR2 is FQGTGA. The CDR3 is CASSSDHGSSYEQYF. The CDR3 nucleotides are TGTGCCAGCAGCTCAGACCATGGGAGCTCCTACGAGCAGTACTTC.

A few counts support this clone. The genes are TRBV7-3 and TRBJ2-3, with D maybe TRBD2 (5 bases). Germline V gene lookup returns CDR1 SGHTA and CDR2 FQGTGA. V was shortened by 5 bases and J by 5 bases, with 17 bases between the two germline ends. The CDR3 covers 15 residues. Written as DNA, the CDR3 is TGTGCCAGCAGCCGCGGTGGGAGATTGAAAGATACGCAGTATTTT. This gives the protein CASSRGGRLKDTQYF.

V usage is TRBV6-5 and J usage is TRBJ1-1; 12 nucleotides agree with TRBD1. With 4 bases clipped from V and 3 bases from J, the junction kept 0 bases outside the gene matches. The CDR3 is 14 amino acids. Germline-derived CDR1 and CDR2 are MNHEY and SVGAGI. CDR3: CASSWDRGHTEAFF. The CDR3 DNA is TGTGCCAGCAGTTGGGACAGGGGGCACACTGAAGCTTTCTTT.

This clone has a handful of counts. The genes are TRBV18 and TRBJ2-7; 7 bases match TRBD1. CDR3 length: 13 residues. Trimming took 4 bases from V and 3 from J; bases not matched to a gene: 3. Germline assignment: CDR1 KGHSH and CDR2 LQKENI. This CDR3 is CASSRGQYYEQYF. DNA of the CDR3: TGTGCCAGCTCACGGGGACAGTACTACGAGCAGTACTTC.

The chain combines TRBV11-3 with TRBJ2-2; 10 bases fit TRBD1. The CDR3 runs to 15 residues. Germline V lookup: CDR1 SGHNT, CDR2 YENEEA. V lost 5 bases and J lost 7; bases outside the gene matches: 7. Here the CDR3 reads CASSPGTGDNGELFF. The CDR3 nucleotides read TGTGCCAGCAGCCCCGGGACAGGGGATAACGGGGAGCTGTTTTTT.

The DNA for the CDR3 is TGTGCCAGCAGCTTGCTAGCGGGAGGGGTCACCGGGGAGCTGTTTTTT. Translation: CASSLLAGGVTGELFF. The J gene is TRBJ2-2, the V gene TRBV5-6, with 12 bases lining up with TRBD2. This CDR3 has 16 residues. Germline V gene data show CDR1 as SGHDT and CDR2 as YYEEEE. V shed 1 base and J 4 bases; nucleotides not matched to a gene: 2.

This clone was counted many times. The chain combines TRBV7-2 with TRBJ2-7; no firm D call. Trimming removed 3 bases from V and 4 bases from J, with 4 bases in between. Germline CDR1 is SGHTA and CDR2 is FQGNSA. This CDR3 has 11 residues. The CDR3 is CASSFRYEQYF. The DNA of the CDR3 is TGTGCCAGCAGCTTTAGGTACGAGCAGTACTTC.

The chain is built from TRBV13 and TRBJ2-7; TRBD1 agrees at 10 bases. With the DNA end fitting TRBJ2-5 better, the J assignment may be wrong. The CDR3 totals 16 residues. Per the germline V gene, CDR1 is PRHDT and CDR2 is FYEKMQ (reference sequence). CDR3 sequence (DNA): TGTGCCAGCAGCTTGGGGACAGGGGCCGGGGGAGAGACCCAGTACTTC. This encodes CASSLGTGAGGETQYF.